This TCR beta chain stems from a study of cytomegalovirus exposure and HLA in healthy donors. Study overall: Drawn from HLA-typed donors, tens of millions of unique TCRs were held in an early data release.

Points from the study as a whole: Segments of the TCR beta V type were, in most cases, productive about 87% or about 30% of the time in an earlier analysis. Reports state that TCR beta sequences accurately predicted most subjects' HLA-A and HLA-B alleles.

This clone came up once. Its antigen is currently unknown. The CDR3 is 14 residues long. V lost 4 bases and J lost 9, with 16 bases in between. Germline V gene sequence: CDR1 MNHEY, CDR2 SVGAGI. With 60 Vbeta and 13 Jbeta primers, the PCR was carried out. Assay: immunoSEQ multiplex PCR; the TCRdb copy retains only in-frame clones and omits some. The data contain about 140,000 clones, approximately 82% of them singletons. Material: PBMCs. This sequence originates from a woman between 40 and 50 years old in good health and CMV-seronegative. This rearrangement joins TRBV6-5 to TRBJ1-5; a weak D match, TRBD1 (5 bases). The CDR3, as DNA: TGTGCCAGCAGTTTGCGGGACCGAGTTAGGCCCCAGCATTTT. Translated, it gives CASSLRDRVRPQHF.